These 16 T cell receptor beta chains originate from one sample sequenced in a study of monozygotic twins with inflammatory bowel disease. TCRdb re-analyzed the 5' RACE reads; it lists each CDR3 protein once, without DNA. The listing contains 400,000 to 500,000 distinct CDR3 sequences. The specimen was blood. These receptors all come from a human donor with ulcerative colitis or Crohn's disease, or a healthy co-twin of an affected twin (not recorded which).

The rearrangement joins TRBV9 to TRBJ2-1; with no DNA, the TCRdb D assignment of TRBD2 cannot be verified. There are 16 residues in the CDR3. From germline, CDR1 is SGDLS and CDR2 YYNGEE. CDR3 sequence: CASSTSVLAFNNEQFF.

The genes are TRBV3-1 and TRBJ2-5; there is no DNA to check the TCRdb D call of TRBD1. CDR1 is LGHDT, CDR2 YNNKEL, per germline (reference sequence). The CDR3 covers 14 residues. The chain's CDR3 is CASSRGLGEETQYF.

V usage is TRBV10-2 and J usage is TRBJ2-5; with no DNA, the TCRdb D assignment of TRBD2 cannot be verified. Germline V gene data show CDR1 as WSHSY and CDR2 as SAAADI. The CDR3 spans 15 residues. The CDR3 reads CASTRTSGAQETQYF.

The chain combines TRBV11-2 with TRBJ1-6; no DNA is available, so the TRBD1 call from TCRdb remains unchecked. CDR3 size: 15 residues. Germline V lookup: CDR1 SGHAT, CDR2 FQNNGV. The CDR3 region is CASSSKDRVGSPLHF.

The chain joins TRBV7-7 to TRBJ2-2; checking the TCRdb D call of TRBD2 is not possible without DNA. The CDR3 is 15 amino acids. Germline loops: CDR1 SSHAT, CDR2 FNYEAQ (reference sequence). This CDR3 is CASSPIGGAGGELFF.

V usage is TRBV20-1 and J usage is TRBJ1-5. CDR3 length: 15 amino acids. Germline CDR1 and CDR2: DFQATT and SNEGSKA (reference sequence). The CDR3 reads CSAASGWGSNQPQHF.

The V gene is TRBV7-8, the J gene TRBJ2-1; no DNA is available, so the TRBD2 call from TCRdb remains unchecked. This CDR3 is built from 15 residues. Germline V gene data show CDR1 as SGHVS and CDR2 as FQNEAQ. CDR3 sequence: CASSPIAGPYNEQFF. The variable domain in full, completed from reference TRBV7-8 and TRBJ2-1, reads GAGVSQSPRYKVAKRGQDVALRCDPISGHVSLFWYQQALGQGPEFLTYFQNEAQLDKSGLPSDRFFAERPEGSVSTLKIQRTQQEDSAVYLCASSPIAGPYNEQFFGPGTRLTVL.

CDR3 sequence: CASGSEGSYEQYF. The rearrangement uses TRBV12-3 or TRBV12-4 and TRBJ2-7. This CDR3 comprises 13 residues.

V is TRBV20-1 and J is TRBJ1-2. Germline assignment: CDR1 DFQATT and CDR2 SNEGSKA (reference sequence). The CDR3 consists of 16 residues. The CDR3 is CSATPGPSLGSYGYTF.

J is TRBJ1-2 and V is TRBV5-1. This CDR3 region has 12 residues. From germline, CDR1 is SGHRS and CDR2 YFSETQ. CDR3 region: CASSLTPDGYTF.

The chain employs TRBV20-1 and TRBJ1-4. This CDR3 is built from 12 residues. CDR1 is DFQATT and CDR2 is SNEGSKA in the germline V gene (reference sequence). The CDR3 is CSASVGDEKLFF.

The genes are TRBV5-1 and TRBJ1-2; TCRdb's D gene call, TRBD1, goes unchecked for lack of DNA. This CDR3 has 14 residues. Germline V CDR1 and CDR2: SGHRS, YFSETQ. This CDR3 reads CASSSGTDDYGYTF.

This chain connects TRBV2 to TRBJ2-5; TCRdb gives TRBD2 as the D gene, but with no DNA this cannot be confirmed. The CDR3 length is 12 residues. Per germline, CDR1 SNHLY and CDR2 FYNNEI. CDR3 sequence: CASTEGEETQYF.

CDR3: CASSPLTIGVETQYF. The V gene is TRBV3-1, the J gene TRBJ2-5; TCRdb outputs TRBD2, but without DNA this stays unchecked. From germline, CDR1 is LGHDT and CDR2 YNNKEL (reference sequence). This CDR3 spans 15 amino acids.

V and J are TRBV20-1 and TRBJ2-2. Germline V lookup: CDR1 DFQATT, CDR2 SNEGSKA (reference sequence). The CDR3 covers 15 residues. The CDR3 protein is CSADKAGARTGELFF.

The chain carries TRBV27 and TRBJ1-5; the D call from TCRdb, TRBD1, cannot be confirmed without DNA. From germline, CDR1 is MNHEY and CDR2 SMNVEV (reference sequence). The CDR3 has 15 amino acids. The CDR3 protein is CASSFLAGGNQPQHF.